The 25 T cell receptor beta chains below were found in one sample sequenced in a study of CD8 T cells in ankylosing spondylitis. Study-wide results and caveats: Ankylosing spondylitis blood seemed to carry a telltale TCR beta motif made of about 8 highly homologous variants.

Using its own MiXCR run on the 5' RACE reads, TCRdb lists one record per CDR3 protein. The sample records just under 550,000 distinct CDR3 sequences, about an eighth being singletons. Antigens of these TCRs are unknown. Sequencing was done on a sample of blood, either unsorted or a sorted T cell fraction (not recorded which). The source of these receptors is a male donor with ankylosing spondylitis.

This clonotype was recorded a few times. CDR3 coding DNA: TGTGCCAGCAGCTTGCGCGGTCTAAGGGGGAACGAGCAGTACGTC. Its protein product is CASSLRGLRGNEQYV. The V and J genes are TRBV5-6 and TRBJ2-7; D possibly corresponds to TRBD1 (6 bases). V dropped 1 base and J dropped 5 bases, with 16 bases sitting between them. The germline V gene encodes CDR1 SGHDT and CDR2 YYEEEE. The CDR3 loop spans 15 amino acids.

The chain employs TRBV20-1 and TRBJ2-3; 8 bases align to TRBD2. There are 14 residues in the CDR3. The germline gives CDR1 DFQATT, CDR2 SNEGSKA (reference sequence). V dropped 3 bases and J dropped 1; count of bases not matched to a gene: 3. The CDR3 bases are TGCAGTGCTAGTGTGCGGGAGGGCACAGATACGCAGTATTTT. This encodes CSASVREGTDTQYF.

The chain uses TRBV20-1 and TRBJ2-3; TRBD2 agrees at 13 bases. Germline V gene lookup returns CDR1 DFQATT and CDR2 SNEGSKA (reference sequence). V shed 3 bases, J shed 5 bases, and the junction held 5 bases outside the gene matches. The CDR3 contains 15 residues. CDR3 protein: CSARRTSGSGDTQYF. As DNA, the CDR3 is TGCAGTGCTAGGAGGACTAGCGGGAGTGGAGATACGCAGTATTTT.

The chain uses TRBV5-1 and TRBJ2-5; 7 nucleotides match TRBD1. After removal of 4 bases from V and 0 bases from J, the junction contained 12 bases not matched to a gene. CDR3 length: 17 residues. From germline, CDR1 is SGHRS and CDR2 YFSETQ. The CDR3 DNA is TGCGCCAGCAGCCGATTAGGACAGGCAGCGGACCAAGAGACCCAGTACTTC. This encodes CASSRLGQAADQETQYF.

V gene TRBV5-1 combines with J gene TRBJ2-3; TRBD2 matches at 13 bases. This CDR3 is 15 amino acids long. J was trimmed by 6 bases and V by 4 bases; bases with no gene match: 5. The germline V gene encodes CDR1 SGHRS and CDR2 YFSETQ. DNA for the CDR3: TGCGCCAGCAGCCAAGGGACTAGCGGGATCGATACGCAGTATTTT. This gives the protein CASSQGTSGIDTQYF.

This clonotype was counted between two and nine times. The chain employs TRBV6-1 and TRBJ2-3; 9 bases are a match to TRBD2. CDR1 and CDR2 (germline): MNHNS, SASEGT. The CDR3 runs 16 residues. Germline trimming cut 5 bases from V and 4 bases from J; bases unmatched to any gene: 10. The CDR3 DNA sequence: TGTGCCAGCAGTCTTACGGGCGGGAGGGCTTCAGATACGCAGTATTTT. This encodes CASSLTGGRASDTQYF.

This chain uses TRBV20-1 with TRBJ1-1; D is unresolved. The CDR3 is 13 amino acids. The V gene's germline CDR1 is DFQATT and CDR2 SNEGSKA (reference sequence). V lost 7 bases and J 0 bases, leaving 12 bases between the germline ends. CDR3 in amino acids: CSDGGRMNTEAFF. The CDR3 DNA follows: TGCAGTGATGGTGGCCGGATGAACACTGAAGCTTTCTTT.

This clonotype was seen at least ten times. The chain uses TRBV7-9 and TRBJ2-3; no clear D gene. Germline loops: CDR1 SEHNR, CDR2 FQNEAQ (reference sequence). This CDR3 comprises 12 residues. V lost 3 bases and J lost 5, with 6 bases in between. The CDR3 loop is CASSLLGDTQYF. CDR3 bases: TGTGCCAGCAGCTTGTTGGGAGATACGCAGTATTTT.

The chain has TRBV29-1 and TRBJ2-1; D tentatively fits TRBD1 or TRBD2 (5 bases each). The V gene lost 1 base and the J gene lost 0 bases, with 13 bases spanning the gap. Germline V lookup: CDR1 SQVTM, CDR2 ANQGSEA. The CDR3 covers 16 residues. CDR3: CSVEAGDRSSYNEQFF. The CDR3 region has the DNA TGCAGCGTTGAAGCCGGGGACCGCAGCTCCTACAATGAGCAGTTCTTC.

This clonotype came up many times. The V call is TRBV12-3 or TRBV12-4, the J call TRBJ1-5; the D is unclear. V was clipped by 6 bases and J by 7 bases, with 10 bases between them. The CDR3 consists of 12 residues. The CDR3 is CASSLPPQPQHF. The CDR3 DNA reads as TGTGCCAGCAGCCTACCCCCCCAGCCCCAGCATTTT.

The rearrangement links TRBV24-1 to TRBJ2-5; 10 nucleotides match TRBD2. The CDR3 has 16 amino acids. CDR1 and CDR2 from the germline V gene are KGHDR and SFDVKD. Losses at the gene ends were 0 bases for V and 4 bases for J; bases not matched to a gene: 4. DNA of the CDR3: TGTGCCACCAGTGATTTGCAAGCGGGAGGGGTAGAGACCCAGTACTTC. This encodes CATSDLQAGGVETQYF.

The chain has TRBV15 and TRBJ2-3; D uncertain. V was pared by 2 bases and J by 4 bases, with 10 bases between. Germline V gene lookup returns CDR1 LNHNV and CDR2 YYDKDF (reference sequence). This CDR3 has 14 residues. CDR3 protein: CATSRPVLADTQYF. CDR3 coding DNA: TGTGCCACCAGCAGACCTGTCCTAGCAGATACGCAGTATTTT.

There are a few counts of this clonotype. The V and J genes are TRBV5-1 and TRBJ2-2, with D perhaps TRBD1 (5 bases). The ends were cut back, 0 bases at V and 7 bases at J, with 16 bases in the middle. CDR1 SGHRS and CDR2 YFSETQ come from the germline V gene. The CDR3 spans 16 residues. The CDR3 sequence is CASSLEPGQHRGELFF. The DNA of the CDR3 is TGCGCCAGCAGCTTGGAGCCAGGACAACACCGCGGGGAGCTGTTTTTT.

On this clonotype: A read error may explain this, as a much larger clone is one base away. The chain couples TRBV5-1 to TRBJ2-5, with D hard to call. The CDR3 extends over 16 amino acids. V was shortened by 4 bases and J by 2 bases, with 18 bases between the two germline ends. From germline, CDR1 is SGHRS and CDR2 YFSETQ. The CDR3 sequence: CASSPDPRTAQETQYF. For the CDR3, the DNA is TGCGCCAGCAGCCCAGATCCCAGGACGGCACAAGAGACCCAGTACTTC.

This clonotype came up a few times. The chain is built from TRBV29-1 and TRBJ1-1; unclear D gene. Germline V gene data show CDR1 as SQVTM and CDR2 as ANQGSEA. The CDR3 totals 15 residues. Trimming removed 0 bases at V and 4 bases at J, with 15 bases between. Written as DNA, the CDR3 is TGCAGCGTTGAAGATGGGTGGAAAGTGGGCACTGAAGCTTTCTTT. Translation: CSVEDGWKVGTEAFF.

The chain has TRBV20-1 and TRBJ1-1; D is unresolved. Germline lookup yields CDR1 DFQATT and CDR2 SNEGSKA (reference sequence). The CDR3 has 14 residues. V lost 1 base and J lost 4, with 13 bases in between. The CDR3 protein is CSARVYSRGTEAFF. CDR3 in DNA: TGCAGTGCTAGAGTGTACAGCCGGGGCACTGAAGCTTTCTTT.

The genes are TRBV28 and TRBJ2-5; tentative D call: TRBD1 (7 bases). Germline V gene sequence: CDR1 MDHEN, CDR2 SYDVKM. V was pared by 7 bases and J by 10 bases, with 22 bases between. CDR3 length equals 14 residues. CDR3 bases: TGTGCCAGCACTGACTCCAGGAGGGGGCTGGGCCAGTACTTC. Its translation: CASTDSRRGLGQYF.

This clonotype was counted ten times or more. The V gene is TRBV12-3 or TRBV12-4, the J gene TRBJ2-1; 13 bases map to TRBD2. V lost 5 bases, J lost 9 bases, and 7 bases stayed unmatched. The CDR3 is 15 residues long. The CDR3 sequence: CASSPTGTSGTEQFF. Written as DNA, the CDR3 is TGTGCCAGCAGTCCCACCGGGACTAGCGGGACTGAGCAGTTCTTC.

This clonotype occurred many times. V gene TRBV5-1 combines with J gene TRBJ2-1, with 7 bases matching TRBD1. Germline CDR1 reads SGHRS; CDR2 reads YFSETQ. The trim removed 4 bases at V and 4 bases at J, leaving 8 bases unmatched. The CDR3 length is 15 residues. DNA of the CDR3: TGCGCCAGCAGCCCTGGACAGGAGGTATACAATGAGCAGTTCTTC. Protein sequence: CASSPGQEVYNEQFF. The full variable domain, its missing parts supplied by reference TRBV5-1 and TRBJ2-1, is KAGVTQTPRYLIKTRGQQVTLSCSPISGHRSVSWYQQTPGQGLQFLFEYFSETQRNKGNFPGRFSGRQFSNSRSEMNVSTLELGDSALYLCASSPGQEVYNEQFFGPGTRLTVL.

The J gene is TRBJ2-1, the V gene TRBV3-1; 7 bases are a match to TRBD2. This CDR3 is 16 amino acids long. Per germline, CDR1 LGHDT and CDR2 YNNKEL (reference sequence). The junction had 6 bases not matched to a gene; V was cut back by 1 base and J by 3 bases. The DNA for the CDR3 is TGTGCCAGCAGCCAAGCTAGCGGAGAGATCTACAATGAGCAGTTCTTC. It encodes CASSQASGEIYNEQFF.

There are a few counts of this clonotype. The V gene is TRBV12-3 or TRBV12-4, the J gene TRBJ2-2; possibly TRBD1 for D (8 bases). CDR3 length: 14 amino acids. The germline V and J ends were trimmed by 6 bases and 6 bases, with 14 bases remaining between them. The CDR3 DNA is TGTGCCAGCAGATGGACAGGGAGGGCCGGGGAGCTGTTTTTT. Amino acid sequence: CASRWTGRAGELFF.

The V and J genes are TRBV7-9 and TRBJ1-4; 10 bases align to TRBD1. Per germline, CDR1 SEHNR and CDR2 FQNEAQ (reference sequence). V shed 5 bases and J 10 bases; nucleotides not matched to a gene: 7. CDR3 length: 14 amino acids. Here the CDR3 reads CASSARTGGGKLFF. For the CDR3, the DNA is TGTGCCAGCAGCGCCCGGACAGGGGGAGGAAAACTGTTTTTT.

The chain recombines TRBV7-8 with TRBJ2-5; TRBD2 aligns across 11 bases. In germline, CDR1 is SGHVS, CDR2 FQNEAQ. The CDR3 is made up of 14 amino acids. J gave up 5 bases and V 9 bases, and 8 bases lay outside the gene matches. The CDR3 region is CASRELAGGETQYF. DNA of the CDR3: TGTGCCAGTCGCGAATTAGCGGGAGGGGAGACCCAGTACTTC. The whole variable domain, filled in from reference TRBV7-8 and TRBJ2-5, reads GAGVSQSPRYKVAKRGQDVALRCDPISGHVSLFWYQQALGQGPEFLTYFQNEAQLDKSGLPSDRFFAERPEGSVSTLKIQRTQQEDSAVYLCASRELAGGETQYFGPGTRLLVL.

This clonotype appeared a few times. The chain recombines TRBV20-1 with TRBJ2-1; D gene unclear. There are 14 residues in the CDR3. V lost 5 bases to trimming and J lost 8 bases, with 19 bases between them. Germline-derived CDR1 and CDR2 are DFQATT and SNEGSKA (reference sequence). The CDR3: CSADKGKFSDEQFF. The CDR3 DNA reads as TGCAGTGCTGATAAAGGGAAGTTCAGCGATGAGCAGTTCTTC.

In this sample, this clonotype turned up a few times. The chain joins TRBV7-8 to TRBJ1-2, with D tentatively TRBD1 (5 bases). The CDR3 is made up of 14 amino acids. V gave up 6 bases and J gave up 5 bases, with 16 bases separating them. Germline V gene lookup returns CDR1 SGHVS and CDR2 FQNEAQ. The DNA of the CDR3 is TGTGCCAGCAGTCACACACAGGAGCTTTATGGCTACACCTTC. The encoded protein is CASSHTQELYGYTF.